These 30 T cell receptor beta chains were sequenced from one sample in a study of T cells after yellow fever vaccination. TCRdb redid the calling of the 5' RACE reads with MiXCR, one entry per CDR3 protein. The repertoire holds about 500,000 distinct CDR3 sequences, with approximately 16% as singletons. Sequenced material: PBMCs, taken 5 days after the first yellow fever vaccination. All receptors come from a man in his late teens or twenties who received the YFV17D yellow fever vaccine.

This clonotype has more than one count but fewer than ten. J is TRBJ2-3 and V is TRBV7-2; 7 bases line up with TRBD2. Germline V lookup: CDR1 SGHTA, CDR2 FQGNSA. The CDR3 loop spans 15 amino acids. V dropped 5 bases and J dropped 0; count of bases not matched to a gene: 5. The CDR3 reads CASSQAGESTDTQYF. The CDR3 region has the DNA TGTGCCAGCAGCCAGGCGGGGGAGAGCACAGATACGCAGTATTTT. The complete variable domain, with remaining parts taken from reference TRBV7-2 and TRBJ2-3, reads GAGVSQSPSNKVTEKGKDVELRCDPISGHTALYWYRQSLGQGLEFLIYFQGNSAPDKSGLPSDRFSAERTGGSVSTLTIQRTQQEDSAVYLCASSQAGESTDTQYFGPGTRLTVL.

This clonotype was recorded a few times. The V call is TRBV6-2 or TRBV6-3, the J call TRBJ2-2, with D perhaps matching TRBD1 or TRBD2 (5 bases each). This CDR3 spans 13 amino acids. V lost 6 bases, J lost 5 bases, and 10 bases lay in between. In germline, CDR1 is MNHEY, CDR2 SVGEGT. CDR3 residues: CASRGTWTGELFF. CDR3 coding DNA: TGTGCCAGCAGAGGGACGTGGACCGGGGAGCTGTTTTTT.

This clonotype was observed a few times. The chain links TRBV4-1 to TRBJ2-7, with D perhaps TRBD1 (6 bases). The CDR3 is made up of 15 amino acids. With 3 bases removed from V and 2 bases from J, the gap between germline ends came to 14 bases. Germline-derived CDR1 and CDR2 are MGHRA and YSYEKL. In DNA form, the CDR3 reads TGCGCCAGCAGCCAGTCTACAGGGCTCCCCTACGAGCAGTACGTC. Translation gives CASSQSTGLPYEQYV.

A few counts support this clonotype. The gene calls are TRBV28 and TRBJ1-1; 11 bases agree with TRBD1. V lost 4 bases to trimming and J lost 4 bases; unmatched junction nucleotides: 11. The CDR3 loop spans 17 amino acids. CDR1 is MDHEN, CDR2 SYDVKM, per germline. DNA for the CDR3: TGTGCCAGCAGTTCCCCAGGACAGGGGGCCCTTGGCACTGAAGCTTTCTTT. Its protein is CASSSPGQGALGTEAFF. The full variable domain, rest sourced from reference TRBV28 and TRBJ1-1, is DVKVTQSSRYLVKRTGEKVFLECVQDMDHENMFWYRQDPGLGLRLIYFSYDVKMKEKGDIPEGYSVSREKKERFSLILESASTNQTSMYLCASSSPGQGALGTEAFFGQGTRLTVV.

This clonotype was counted only a few times. The CDR3 DNA sequence: TGTGCCAGCAGTTACGGACAAGGCGATGACAATGAGCAGTTCTTC. Translating it yields CASSYGQGDDNEQFF. The chain carries TRBV6-5 and TRBJ2-1; D possibly corresponds to TRBD1 (5 bases). The length of the CDR3 is 15 residues. CDR1 is MNHEY and CDR2 is SVGAGI in the germline V gene. V was trimmed by 2 bases and J by 5 bases, leaving 13 bases between them.

This clonotype was observed a handful of times. The rearrangement joins TRBV5-1 to TRBJ1-2, with TRBD1 identical over 7 bases. Losses at the gene ends were 4 bases for V and 1 base for J; bases not matched to a gene: 4. CDR3 length: 14 amino acids. Germline assignment: CDR1 SGHRS and CDR2 YFSETQ. This chain's CDR3 is CASSGGQVNYGYTF. In DNA form, the CDR3 reads TGCGCCAGCAGCGGCGGACAGGTTAACTATGGCTACACCTTC.

On this clonotype itself: A junction end diverges from the germline sequence, so it may reflect a read error. The genes are TRBV12-3 or TRBV12-4 and TRBJ2-1; perhaps TRBD1 as D (5 bases). The CDR3 runs 14 residues. The chain's CDR3 is CAISSGKGRDEQFF. CDR3 in DNA: TGTGCCATCAGTTCAGGGAAGGGTCGGGATGAGCAGTTCTTC.

V and J are TRBV7-3 and TRBJ2-1; TRBD2 matches at 16 bases. V shed 5 bases, J shed 8 bases, and the junction held 9 bases outside the gene matches. The CDR3 contains 17 residues. Germline CDR1 reads SGHTA; CDR2 reads FQGTGA. The CDR3 sequence is CASSPTTGLAGGDEQFF. The CDR3 bases are TGTGCCAGCAGCCCGACAACGGGACTAGCGGGGGGGGATGAGCAGTTCTTC. Using reference TRBV7-3 and TRBJ2-1 for the parts outside the CDR3, the full variable domain is GAGVSQTPSNKVTEKGKYVELRCDPISGHTALYWYRQSLGQGPEFLIYFQGTGAADDSGLPNDRFFAVRPEGSVSTLKIQRTERGDSAVYLCASSPTTGLAGGDEQFFGPGTRLTVL.

The rearrangement joins TRBV2 to TRBJ2-7; D unclear. Germline CDR1 SNHLY, CDR2 FYNNEI. CDR3 length: 11 amino acids. Trimming removed 6 bases from V and 3 bases from J, with 6 bases in between. The DNA for the CDR3 is TGTGCCAGCAGCCCTCTCTACGAGCAGTACGTC. Its protein product is CASSPLYEQYV.

The gene calls are TRBV6-1 and TRBJ2-3; TRBD2 matches at 7 bases. The V segment lost 3 bases and the J segment 2 bases; nucleotides outside the gene matches: 5. The germline V gene encodes CDR1 MNHNS and CDR2 SASEGT. The CDR3 extends over 15 amino acids. CDR3 amino acids: CASSESGVYTDTQYF. The CDR3, as DNA: TGTGCCAGCAGTGAGAGCGGGGTCTACACAGATACGCAGTATTTT.

Here the CDR3 reads CASSPVGVSVYGYTF. The CDR3 bases are TGTGCCAGCTCACCCGTGGGAGTATCCGTCTATGGCTACACCTTC. The rearrangement links TRBV18 to TRBJ1-2; the D is unclear. CDR1 is KGHSH, CDR2 LQKENI, per germline. V was trimmed by 3 bases and J by 4 bases, leaving 15 bases between them. This CDR3 contains 15 residues.

The chain links TRBV7-2 to TRBJ2-3; 8 positions agree with TRBD1. Germline V gives CDR1 SGHTA, CDR2 FQGNSA. The ends lost 5 bases at V and 5 bases at J; junction bases unmatched: 9. This CDR3 has 15 residues. Written as DNA, the CDR3 is TGTGCCAGCAGCCCCAGGACAGGGAGGCGAGATACGCAGTATTTT. It codes for CASSPRTGRRDTQYF.

The chain joins TRBV15 to TRBJ2-3; the D gene could be TRBD1 or TRBD2 (5 bases each). This CDR3 spans 16 amino acids. CDR1 LNHNV and CDR2 YYDKDF come from the germline V gene (reference sequence). V dropped 1 base and J dropped 0 bases, with 11 bases sitting between them. The CDR3 nucleotides read TGTGCCACCAGCAGAGGGGACCTAAGGAGCACAGATACGCAGTATTTT. Its protein is CATSRGDLRSTDTQYF.

This clonotype was seen only a few times. The gene calls are TRBV20-1 and TRBJ2-1; 8 bases line up with TRBD1. Germline V gene lookup returns CDR1 DFQATT and CDR2 SNEGSKA (reference sequence). Unmatched junction bases numbered 6, after V lost 4 bases and J lost 1 base. The CDR3 has 15 residues. Here the CDR3 reads CSATRTGGSYNEQFF. The CDR3 DNA reads TGCAGTGCTACTCGAACAGGGGGTTCCTACAATGAGCAGTTCTTC.

This chain uses TRBV5-1 with TRBJ1-3; D possibly corresponds to TRBD1 (5 bases). Trimming shortened V by 0 bases and J by 2 bases, and 9 bases separated the two germline ends. The CDR3 covers 15 residues. CDR1 is SGHRS, CDR2 YFSETQ, per germline. The CDR3 loop is CASSLGGGTGNTIYF. CDR3 sequence (DNA): TGCGCCAGCAGCTTGGGCGGGGGAACTGGAAACACCATATATTTT. Filled out from reference TRBV5-1 and TRBJ1-3, the complete variable domain reads KAGVTQTPRYLIKTRGQQVTLSCSPISGHRSVSWYQQTPGQGLQFLFEYFSETQRNKGNFPGRFSGRQFSNSRSEMNVSTLELGDSALYLCASSLGGGTGNTIYFGEGSWLTVV.

This clonotype was counted a few times. The CDR3 spells CAIGSGTPNTGELFF. CDR3 in DNA: TGTGCCATCGGCTCCGGGACACCTAACACCGGGGAGCTGTTTTTT. The chain is built from TRBV24-1 and TRBJ2-2; perhaps TRBD1 as D (6 bases). The CDR3 is 15 amino acids. The ends were cut back, 11 bases at V and 2 bases at J, with 17 bases in the middle. Germline CDR1 and CDR2: KGHDR and SFDVKD.

V and J are TRBV12-3 or TRBV12-4 and TRBJ2-5, with 9 bases identical to TRBD1. V shed 5 bases, J shed 4 bases, and the junction held 5 bases outside the gene matches. The CDR3 spans 14 residues. CDR3: CASSGRTGVETQYF. The CDR3 DNA reads TGTGCCAGCAGTGGAAGGACAGGGGTAGAGACCCAGTACTTC.

CDR3 in DNA: TGTGCCAGCACCCCGGACTTTCGAGAGACCCAGTACTTC. It yields the protein CASTPDFRETQYF. This sequence joins TRBV6-1 and TRBJ2-5, with a weak D call TRBD2 (5 bases). The ends were cut back, 7 bases at V and 4 bases at J, with 13 bases in the middle. Germline loops: CDR1 MNHNS, CDR2 SASEGT. This CDR3 is 13 amino acids long.

This clonotype was seen many times. The chain is built from TRBV5-1 and TRBJ1-1; D is unclear. CDR1 and CDR2 from the germline V gene are SGHRS and YFSETQ. The CDR3 covers 14 residues. Trimming left V 0 bases short and J 0 bases short, with 6 bases between. CDR3 DNA: TGCGCCAGCAGCTTGGCAGTAATGAACACTGAAGCTTTCTTT. It encodes CASSLAVMNTEAFF.

The chain joins TRBV30 to TRBJ1-2, with D tentatively TRBD1 (6 bases). The CDR3 runs 15 residues. Germline V gene sequence: CDR1 GTSNPN, CDR2 SVGIG (reference sequence). V was pared by 0 bases and J by 8 bases, with 19 bases between. As DNA, the CDR3 is TGTGCCTGGAGTGTACTCTGGACAGTCGCTGAGGGCTACACCTTC. This translates into CAWSVLWTVAEGYTF.

This clonotype was counted between two and nine times. The chain has TRBV10-3 and TRBJ1-4; D remains ambiguous. The CDR3 spans 15 residues. Germline CDR1 ENHRY, CDR2 SYGVKD. The V and J ends lost 3 bases and 2 bases respectively, with 10 bases between them. As DNA, the CDR3 is TGTGCCATCAGTGATAGAGGGCGGACTAATGAAAAACTGTTTTTT. It encodes CAISDRGRTNEKLFF.

In its sample, this clonotype was seen many times. The V call is TRBV12-3 or TRBV12-4, the J call TRBJ2-3, with TRBD1 identical over 8 bases. V gave up 5 bases and J gave up 2 bases; unmatched junction bases: 0. The CDR3 is 13 residues long. Here the CDR3 reads CASSQGATDTQYF. Here the CDR3 DNA reads TGTGCCAGCAGTCAGGGGGCCACAGATACGCAGTATTTT.

The chain links TRBV7-2 to TRBJ2-7; maybe TRBD1 (6 bases). V was cut by 5 bases and J by 3 bases, with 14 bases left in between. CDR3 length equals 14 residues. Germline loops: CDR1 SGHTA, CDR2 FQGNSA. The CDR3 loop reads CASSRNREFYEQYF. The CDR3 DNA reads as TGTGCCAGCAGCCGAAACAGGGAATTCTACGAGCAGTACTTC.

This clonotype was detected only once. The rearrangement uses TRBV27 and TRBJ1-2; D is perhaps TRBD1 (5 bases). Trimming pared 0 bases from V and 4 bases from J, leaving 12 bases between. This CDR3 contains 15 residues. Germline V gene lookup returns CDR1 MNHEY and CDR2 SMNVEV (reference sequence). CDR3 protein: CASSLSPQALYGYTF. CDR3 in DNA: TGTGCCAGCAGTTTATCTCCACAGGCTCTCTATGGCTACACCTTC.

The sample holds a few counts of this clonotype. The rearrangement uses TRBV7-9 and TRBJ1-1; D unresolved. Germline V gene sequence: CDR1 SEHNR, CDR2 FQNEAQ (reference sequence). Trimming left V 1 base short and J 1 base short, with 7 bases between. This CDR3 spans 14 amino acids. CDR3 sequence (DNA): TGTGCCAGCAGCTTAGTAACCCGGAACACTGAAGCTTTCTTT. As protein: CASSLVTRNTEAFF.

The J gene is TRBJ1-5, the V gene TRBV6-1; D may be TRBD1 (6 bases). This CDR3 region has 14 residues. The V gene's germline CDR1 is MNHNS and CDR2 SASEGT. V lost 1 base to trimming and J lost 8 bases, with 12 bases between them. The CDR3 sequence is CASSEVFQGKPQHF. CDR3 DNA sequence: TGTGCCAGCAGTGAAGTGTTCCAGGGGAAGCCCCAGCATTTT.

This clonotype was seen only a few times. V gene TRBV7-9 combines with J gene TRBJ2-5, with D unclear. V lost 3 bases and J lost 0, with 5 bases in between. The length of the CDR3 is 13 residues. CDR1 is SEHNR and CDR2 is FQNEAQ in the germline V gene (reference sequence). For the CDR3, the DNA is TGTGCCAGCAGCTTCCCGTACCAAGAGACCCAGTACTTC. Translating it yields CASSFPYQETQYF.

This clonotype was found a few times. The chain couples TRBV5-1 to TRBJ2-7, with D unresolved. V lost 0 bases and J lost 4, with 5 bases in between. This CDR3 is built from 12 residues. CDR1 and CDR2 (germline): SGHRS, YFSETQ. CDR3 loop: CASSLAFYEQYV. CDR3 coding DNA: TGCGCCAGCAGCTTGGCCTTTTACGAGCAGTACGTC.

This clonotype was observed a few times. The chain's CDR3 is CASSIQGGSGDTQYF. The DNA for the CDR3 is TGTGCCAGCAGCATACAGGGGGGCTCGGGAGATACGCAGTATTTT. The chain couples TRBV7-2 to TRBJ2-3, with 8 bases identical to TRBD1. V lost 5 bases, J lost 5 bases, and 9 bases stayed unmatched. The CDR3 has 15 residues. The germline V gene has CDR1 SGHTA and CDR2 FQGNSA.

This clonotype was found many times. The chain couples TRBV5-1 to TRBJ1-2; 7 bases are shared with TRBD1. There are 15 residues in the CDR3. The germline V gene encodes CDR1 SGHRS and CDR2 YFSETQ. J lost 8 bases, V lost 4 bases, and 14 bases had no gene match. Here the CDR3 DNA reads TGCGCCAGCAGCCCGACAACCGGGACAGTCATGGGCTACACCTTC. This sequence encodes CASSPTTGTVMGYTF.